This T cell receptor beta chain was captured in a study of blood T cell repertoires in COVID-19. Study-wide background: Samples came from the United States, Italy and Spain, spanning acute and convalescent COVID-19.

Recruitment covered 20 to 25 US areas and drew participants whose ages spanned roughly 18 to 90 years. Clinical history reported by participants formed the basis on which cohorts were assigned. Symptom resolution, clearance, or two negative PCRs marked the recovered donors of Cohort 3. CDR3 length: 14 amino acids. Germline V lookup: CDR1 LNHDA, CDR2 SQIVND (reference sequence). Trimming pared 3 bases from V and 4 bases from J, leaving 12 bases between. This clone was counted only a few times. Data came from immunoSEQ multiplex PCR; TCRdb stores just in-frame clones and leaves some out. The sample consists of some 150,000 clones, roughly 85% of them appearing once.

The V call is TRBV19, the J call TRBJ1-1, with D tentatively TRBD1 (5 bases). This receptor was taken from a woman in her 50s who had recovered from COVID-19. Sequenced sample: PBMCs or T cells enriched from blood (not recorded which). The CDR3 bases are TGTGCCAGTAGTATTGGAGACAGAGGCACTGAAGCTTTCTTT. This encodes CASSIGDRGTEAFF.